This T cell receptor beta chain was identified in a study of Tregs in tolerant kidney transplant recipients. Overall study findings and caveats: Tolerant patients' donor-specific Tregs expanded beyond overall Tregs, suggesting antigen-driven growth.

TCRdb's copy holds only in-frame clones and misses some; the assay was immunoSEQ multiplex PCR. The repertoire includes about 110,000 clones, 90% of them detected once, and 0.3% to 0.4% sits in the top ten. CD4+CD25+CD127- Tregs, CD4+CD25- non-Tregs, CD4 and CD8 cells were sorted. As for this clone: Its antigen is unknown.

The TCR originated in a human donor who received a combined kidney and bone marrow transplant. The sequences come from CD4+ T cells from blood, collected before the transplant.

CDR3 sequence (DNA): TGTGCCAGCAGTTTGGGGGGGGCCGGTGGCAATCAGCCCCAGCATTTT. This sequence encodes CASSLGGAGGNQPQHF. The chain is built from TRBV28 and TRBJ1-5, with D tentatively TRBD1 (6 bases). This CDR3 contains 16 residues. Trimming took off 3 bases at V and 2 bases at J, with 14 bases between the two ends. Germline CDR1 reads MDHEN; CDR2 reads SYDVKM.